This T cell receptor (beta chain) was profiled in a study of T cell responses to AZD1222 COVID-19 vaccine. Study results and limitations: Reports indicate that nearly half of spike-specific TCRs are directed at unmutated variant regions. Researchers report vaccine-associated CD4 TCRs spanning spike, with dominance at 160-218 and 743-854.

Points on this clone: Its target is unknown.

The CDR3 extends over 15 amino acids. Germline trimming cut 4 bases from V and 2 bases from J; bases unmatched to any gene: 5. The V gene's germline CDR1 is SGHTA and CDR2 FQGNSA. The data were produced by immunoSEQ multiplex PCR, yet TCRdb's version contains in-frame clones alone and is incomplete. Of 110,000 or so clones detected, 70% to 90% appear once; the ten largest clones hold 2.5% to 3.5%. Sequenced here: peripheral blood, sampled 28 days after the second AZD1222 dose. The V call is TRBV7-2, the J call TRBJ1-1, with 9 positions matching TRBD1. The receptor was isolated from an adult who received the AZD1222 COVID-19 vaccine. Here the CDR3 DNA reads TGTGCCAGCAGCTCCCCGGGACAGGGCAACACTGAAGCTTTCTTT. Amino acids: CASSSPGQGNTEAFF.